This T cell receptor (beta chain) was observed in a study of T cell responses to AZD1222 COVID-19 vaccine (dated by TCRdb to about 2021). The study in broad terms: AZD1222 recipients with second doses at about 4 weeks or about 12 weeks were pooled, because spike-specific TCR depth and breadth did not differ between schedules. Trial participants were enrolled by age into 18-55, 56-69 and 70-plus year subgroups, with approximately 160, 26 and 62 TCR-sequenced participants respectively. A total of 230 or so trial participants underwent TCR sequencing, of whom 207 received two doses of AZD1222 and about 25 received two doses of the MenACWY control vaccine.

The CDR3 regions of human TCRbeta chains were subjected to immunosequencing. As for the original processing: Repertoire TCRs were checked for matches against a reference library of SARS-CoV-2-specific TCRs that had been generated using the MIRA antigen-specificity platform. Breadth was defined as the fraction of unique TCRs that were SARS-CoV-2-associated. Depth was defined as the fraction of total T cells that were SARS-CoV-2-associated. Using the MIRA data, each spike-specific TCR was mapped to the spike region that the TCR reacts to and placed in a CD4 or CD8 class. Log10-transformed breadth and depth values were compared by one-way ANOVA with Sidak's multiple comparisons tests. The source is immuneACCESS, and TCRdb retained only in-frame sequences with V and J called. Part of the clones is not carried over; for the studies checked, unresolved V genes explain less than half of this, and the remainder is unexplained. V, J and clone size are taken as reported in that table, and D and trimming were inferred from the DNA itself. This sample comprises some 97,000 clones, roughly 90% of them detected only once. Clones ranked in the top ten supply about 1.7% of the sample.

The intended sense of this specimen's time point label: baseline before first vaccination. Vaccinee samples came from UK trials COV001 and COV002, including a single-blind randomized controlled phase 2/3 trial of AZD1222 (ChAdOx1 nCoV-19) in healthy adults. For TCRbeta chain sequencing, PBMC samples from trial participants were taken at day 0 and at day 28 after the second dose. General findings and caveats noted by the study authors: CD4 TCRs associated with the vaccine covered the entire spike protein, and the dominant responses were in regions 160-218 and 743-854. A significant rise in spike-specific TCR breadth and depth was observed after two AZD1222 doses relative to day 0 and relative to MenACWY recipients. Because no day 14 peak-response samples were available, repertoires were characterized only after the peak T cell response. Most participants were white British and females outnumbered males, and the authors suggested that clonal diversity may have been underestimated. Epitopes outside the regions mutated in the B.1.351 and B.1.1.7 variants were reportedly recognized by nearly half of the unique spike-specific TCRs. Conclusions about previously exposed vaccinees are limited because only a handful of AZD1222 recipients were SARS-CoV-2 seropositive at baseline. In the small 56-69-year group, the increase in depth fell short of significance, most likely because of low power.

For this clone: No antigen is known for it. Base qualities are not at hand, and no much larger clone is one base apart.

Here the sequenced sample was peripheral blood, taken on day 0 of AZD1222 vaccination. This receptor was identified in an adult in good health.

Read as DNA, the sequence is TGTGCCGGTAGGACAGGGATGAATGAAAAACTGTTTTTT. Translated, it reads CAGRTGMNEKLFF. The rearrangement combines TRBV7-9 with TRBJ1-4, with TRBD1 identical over 8 junction bases. According to the germline V gene (reference sequence), CDR1 reads SEHNR and CDR2 reads FQNEAQ. From the cysteine up to the phenylalanine, the CDR3 has a length of 13 residues. The read is trimmed to its CDR3 DNA, 39 bases read in frame from base 1. Germline trimming amounts to 11 bases on V and 5 bases on J, with 7 as the count of junction bases outside the gene matches.